One TCR beta chain is described in this entry. The V gene's germline CDR1 is MNHEY and CDR2 SVGAGI. Deletions cut 2 bases from V and 9 bases from J, with 17 bases between. This CDR3 is built from 15 residues. The data derive from a study of technical replicates of blood from several donors. Assay: immunoSEQ multiplex PCR; the TCRdb copy retains only in-frame clones and omits some. The sample shows roughly 100,000 clones, 90% to 97% of them seen only once. The J gene is TRBJ1-3, the V gene TRBV6-5, with D possibly matching TRBD1 (6 bases). Sample: T cells isolated from PBMCs. The origin of this receptor is a human donor in good health. CDR3 bases: TGTGCCAGCAGTTACGCCCCACAGGGAACGGGCACCATATATTTT. Translating it yields CASSYAPQGTGTIYF.